Sequencing of this T cell receptor beta chain was carried out in a study of cytomegalovirus exposure and HLA in healthy donors. Study-wide results and limits: The authors confirmed in vitro that three CMV-associated chains were specific for CMV antigens.

V was pared by 5 bases and J by 2 bases, with 15 bases between. The CDR3 contains 15 residues. Looked up from germline, CDR1 is LNHDA and CDR2 is SQIVND (reference sequence). PCR amplification relied on 60 Vbeta primers (plus 13 Jbeta primers). The method was immunoSEQ multiplex PCR; TCRdb's version includes in-frame clones alone and lacks a portion of them. The repertoire consists of over 150,000 clones, with about 75% occurring once and the leading ten covering 2.5% to 3%. This clone was counted a few times. Its cognate antigen is unknown. The sample taken for sequencing was PBMCs. The receptor's source is a woman aged 50 to 60 in good health and CMV-seropositive. The genes are TRBV19 and TRBJ1-2; D is ambiguous. The chain's CDR3 is CASSSQGLGNYGYTF. The CDR3 DNA follows: TGTGCCAGTAGTTCCCAAGGACTGGGAAACTATGGCTACACCTTC.